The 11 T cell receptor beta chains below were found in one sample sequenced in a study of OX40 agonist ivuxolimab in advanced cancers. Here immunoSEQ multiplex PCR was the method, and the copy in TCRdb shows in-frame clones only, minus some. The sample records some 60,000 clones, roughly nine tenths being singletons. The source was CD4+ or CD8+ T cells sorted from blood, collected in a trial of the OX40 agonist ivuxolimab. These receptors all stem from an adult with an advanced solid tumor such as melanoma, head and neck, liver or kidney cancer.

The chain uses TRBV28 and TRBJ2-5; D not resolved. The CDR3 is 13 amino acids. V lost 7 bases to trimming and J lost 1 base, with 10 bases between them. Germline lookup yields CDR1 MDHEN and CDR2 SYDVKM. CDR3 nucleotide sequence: TGTGCCAGCACACGCACCAGCCAAGAGACCCAGTACTTC. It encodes CASTRTSQETQYF. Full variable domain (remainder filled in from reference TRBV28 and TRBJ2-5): DVKVTQSSRYLVKRTGEKVFLECVQDMDHENMFWYRQDPGLGLRLIYFSYDVKMKEKGDIPEGYSVSREKKERFSLILESASTNQTSMYLCASTRTSQETQYFGPGTRLLVL.

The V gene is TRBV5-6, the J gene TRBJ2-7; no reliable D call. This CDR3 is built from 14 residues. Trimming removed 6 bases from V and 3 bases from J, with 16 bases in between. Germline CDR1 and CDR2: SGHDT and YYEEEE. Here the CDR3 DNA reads TGTGCCAGCACCCCAGTCGGCCAGAGCTACGAGCAGTACTTC. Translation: CASTPVGQSYEQYF.

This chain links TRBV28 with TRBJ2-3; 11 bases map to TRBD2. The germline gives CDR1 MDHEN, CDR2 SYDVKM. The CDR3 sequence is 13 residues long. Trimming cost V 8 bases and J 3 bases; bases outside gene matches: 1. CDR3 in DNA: TGTGCCAGCTTAGCGGGAGGGACAGATACGCAGTATTTT. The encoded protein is CASLAGGTDTQYF.

The DNA for the CDR3 is TGTGCCAGCAGTCCCCGGGCCACGATCACTGAAGCTTTCTTT. Translated, it gives CASSPRATITEAFF. The rearrangement joins TRBV6-1 to TRBJ1-1, with D hard to call. V was shortened by 5 bases and J by 4 bases, with 14 bases between the two germline ends. CDR1 and CDR2 (germline): MNHNS, SASEGT. The CDR3 runs to 14 residues.

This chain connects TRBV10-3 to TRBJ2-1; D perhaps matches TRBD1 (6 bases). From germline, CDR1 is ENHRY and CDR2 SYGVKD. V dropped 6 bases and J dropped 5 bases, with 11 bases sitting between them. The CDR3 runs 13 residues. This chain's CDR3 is CAISLDRNNEQFF. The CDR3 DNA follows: TGTGCCATCAGCCTTGACAGGAACAATGAGCAGTTCTTC.

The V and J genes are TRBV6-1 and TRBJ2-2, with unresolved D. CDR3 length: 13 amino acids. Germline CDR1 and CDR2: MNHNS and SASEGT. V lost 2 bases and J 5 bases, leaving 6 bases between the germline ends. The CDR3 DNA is TGTGCCAGCAGTGAATTGGGGACCGGGGAGCTGTTTTTT. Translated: CASSELGTGELFF.

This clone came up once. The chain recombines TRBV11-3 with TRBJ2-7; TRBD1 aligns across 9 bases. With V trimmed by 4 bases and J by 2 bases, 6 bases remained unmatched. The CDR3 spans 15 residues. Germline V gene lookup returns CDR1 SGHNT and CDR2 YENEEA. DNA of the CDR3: TGTGCCAGCAGCTACGGGACAGGGAATGCCTACGAGCAGTACTTC. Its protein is CASSYGTGNAYEQYF. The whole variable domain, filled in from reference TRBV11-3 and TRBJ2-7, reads EAGVVQSPRYKIIEKKQPVAFWCNPISGHNTLYWYLQNLGQGPELLIRYENEEAVDDSQLPKDRFSAERLKGVDSTLKIQPAELGDSAVYLCASSYGTGNAYEQYFGPGTRLTVT.

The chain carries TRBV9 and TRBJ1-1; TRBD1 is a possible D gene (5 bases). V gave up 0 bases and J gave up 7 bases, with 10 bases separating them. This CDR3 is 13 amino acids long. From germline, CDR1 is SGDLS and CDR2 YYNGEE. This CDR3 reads CASSVGTGGEAFF. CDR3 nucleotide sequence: TGTGCCAGCAGCGTAGGGACGGGGGGTGAAGCTTTCTTT.

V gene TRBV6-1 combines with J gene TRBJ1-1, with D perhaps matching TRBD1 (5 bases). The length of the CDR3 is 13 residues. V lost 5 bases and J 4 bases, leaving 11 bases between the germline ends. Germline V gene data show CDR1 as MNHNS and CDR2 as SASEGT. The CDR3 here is CASSLAGFTEAFF. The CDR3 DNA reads TGTGCCAGCAGTTTAGCAGGGTTCACTGAAGCTTTCTTT.

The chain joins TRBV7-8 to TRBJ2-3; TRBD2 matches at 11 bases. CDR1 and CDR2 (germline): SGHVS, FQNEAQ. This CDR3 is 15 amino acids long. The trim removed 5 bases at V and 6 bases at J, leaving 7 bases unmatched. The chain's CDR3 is CASSTLAGAVDTQYF. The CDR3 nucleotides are TGTGCCAGCAGCACACTAGCGGGGGCGGTGGATACGCAGTATTTT.

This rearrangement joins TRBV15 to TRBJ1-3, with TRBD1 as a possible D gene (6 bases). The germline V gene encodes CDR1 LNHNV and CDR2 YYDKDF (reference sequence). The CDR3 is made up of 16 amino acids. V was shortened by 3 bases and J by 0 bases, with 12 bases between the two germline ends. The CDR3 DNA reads TGTGCCACCAGCAGTGGACTCAGGGGCTCTGGAAACACCATATATTTT. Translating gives CATSSGLRGSGNTIYF.